This T cell receptor (beta chain) was sequenced in a study of CXCR3-negative and CXCR3-positive naive CD8 T cells. Study-wide points: Both naive subsets showed comparably high diversity, and memory CD8+ cells showed much lower diversity. TRB CDR3s were more hydrophobic in CXCR3-positive than in CXCR3-negative naive cells.

Libraries of TRB cDNA were made by 5' RACE and carried UMIs. Reprocessing the 5' RACE reads, TCRdb reports a single entry for every CDR3 protein and omits DNA. Seen in this sample are around 60,000 distinct CDR3 sequences; the ten most common clones hold about 0.4%. This CDR3 region has 19 residues. Germline loops: CDR1 SEHNR, CDR2 FQNEAQ (reference sequence). Naive CD8+ T cells displayed a CD45RO-CCR7+CD27+CD95- phenotype. As regards this clonotype: Its antigen remains unidentified.

The sample comprised naive CXCR3- CD8+ T cells from blood. The sample's subset: CD45RO-CCR7+CD27+CD95- naive CD8+ T cells lacking CXCR3 (TNR3-). The TCR was taken from a human donor in good health. Some clones in this sample may be carry-over from other donors' samples. The V call is TRBV7-9, the J call TRBJ2-6; TCRdb reports TRBD1, a call that lacks DNA to check it against. CDR3 sequence: CASSLSRIGLLSGANVLTF.